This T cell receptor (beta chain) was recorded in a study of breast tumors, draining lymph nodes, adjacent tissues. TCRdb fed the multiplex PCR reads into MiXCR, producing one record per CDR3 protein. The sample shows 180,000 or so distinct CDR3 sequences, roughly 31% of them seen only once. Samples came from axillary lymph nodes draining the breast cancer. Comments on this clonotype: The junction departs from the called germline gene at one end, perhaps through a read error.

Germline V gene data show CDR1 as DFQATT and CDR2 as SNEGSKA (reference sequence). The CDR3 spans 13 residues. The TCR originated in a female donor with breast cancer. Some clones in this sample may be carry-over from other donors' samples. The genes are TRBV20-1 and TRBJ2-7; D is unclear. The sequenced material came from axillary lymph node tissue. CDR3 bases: TGCAGTGCTACCGGAGTTCACTCCTACGCGCAGTACTTC. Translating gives CSATGVHSYAQYF.